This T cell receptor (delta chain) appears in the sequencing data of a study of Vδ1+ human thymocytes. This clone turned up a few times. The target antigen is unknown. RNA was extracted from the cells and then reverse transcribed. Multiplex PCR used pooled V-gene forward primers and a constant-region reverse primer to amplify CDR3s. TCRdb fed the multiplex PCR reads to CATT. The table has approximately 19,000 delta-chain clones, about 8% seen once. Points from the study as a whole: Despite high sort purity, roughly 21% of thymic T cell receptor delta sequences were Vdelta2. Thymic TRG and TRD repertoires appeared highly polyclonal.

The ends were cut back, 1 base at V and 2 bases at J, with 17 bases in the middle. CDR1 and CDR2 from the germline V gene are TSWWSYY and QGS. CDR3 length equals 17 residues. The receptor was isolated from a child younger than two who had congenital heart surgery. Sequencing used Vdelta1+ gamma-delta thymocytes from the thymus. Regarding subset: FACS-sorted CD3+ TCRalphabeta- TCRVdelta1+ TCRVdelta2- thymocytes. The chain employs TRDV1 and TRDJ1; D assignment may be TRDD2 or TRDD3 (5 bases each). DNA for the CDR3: TGTGCTCTTGGGGAACCCGTGACCTACGGGGGTACCGATAAACTCATCTTT. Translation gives CALGEPVTYGGTDKLIF.